The present TCR beta chain was sequenced within a study of OX40 agonist ivuxolimab in advanced cancers. Background on the study: Patients undergoing dose escalation presented with hepatocellular carcinoma, melanoma, renal cell or head and neck cancer.

Sequencing was performed with immunoSEQ multiplex PCR; in TCRdb, only in-frame clones are kept and a portion is missing. There are 70,000 or so clones in the sample; roughly 89% occur only once, and over 9.5% lies in the top ten. This clone was seen a single time. Its antigen remains unknown. Study outcomes and limitations: More expanded clones were found, on average, in CD8+ than in CD4+ T cells.

Trimming pared 3 bases from V and 4 bases from J, leaving 9 bases between. The CDR3 has 12 amino acids. The germline CDR1 and CDR2 sequences are SQVTM and ANQGSEA. This sequence joins TRBV29-1 and TRBJ2-5; D is possibly TRBD1 or TRBD2 (5 bases each). The sequencing here drew on CD4+ or CD8+ T cells sorted from blood, taken in a trial of the OX40 agonist ivuxolimab. This clonotype originated in an adult with an advanced solid tumor such as melanoma, head and neck, liver or kidney cancer. This CDR3 reads CSVDGGAETQYF. The CDR3 DNA reads as TGCAGCGTTGATGGGGGAGCAGAGACCCAGTACTTC. The entire variable domain, with the rest obtained from reference TRBV29-1 and TRBJ2-5, is as follows: SAVISQKPSRDICQRGTSLTIQCQVDSQVTMMFWYRQQPGQSLTLIATANQGSEATYESGFVIDKFPISRPNLTFSTLTVSNMSPEDSSIYLCSVDGGAETQYFGPGTRLLVL.